Described below is a single T cell receptor (beta chain) sequence and its context. The entry originates in a study of Ad26.COV2.S vaccination and SARS-CoV-2 variants. Method: immunoSEQ multiplex PCR; TCRdb's copy keeps in-frame clones and lacks some. The data hold about 460,000 clones, with about nine tenths observed a single time. Treatment here: some 19 received Ad26.COV2.S at low or high dose, single or two shots; a few received placebo; per-sample allocation not given. Sampling occurred on day 63 after the first vaccine or placebo injection. The source is a person aged 18-60 years who received the Ad26.COV2.S COVID-19 vaccine or a placebo. Here the sequenced sample was peripheral blood, taken in a trial of Ad26.COV2.S vaccine versus placebo.

CDR3 residues: CACSSGLWSYNEQFF. The CDR3 DNA follows: TGTGCCTGTTCCTCAGGGCTGTGGTCCTACAATGAGCAGTTCTTC. The chain recombines TRBV19 with TRBJ2-1; tentatively, D is TRBD1 (5 bases). The CDR3 covers 15 residues. Germline-derived CDR1 and CDR2 are LNHDA and SQIVND (reference sequence). Trimming pared 11 bases from V and 1 base from J, leaving 18 bases between. Looking up the rest from reference TRBV19 and TRBJ2-1 gives the full variable domain: DGGITQSPKYLFRKEGQNVTLSCEQNLNHDAMYWYRQDPGQGLRLIYYSQIVNDFQKGDIAEGYSVSREKKESFPLTVTSAQKNPTAFYLCACSSGLWSYNEQFFGPGTRLTVL.